Described below is a single T cell receptor (beta chain) sequence and its context. The data are from a study of blood T cell repertoires in COVID-19. TCRdb's copy holds only in-frame clones and misses some; the assay was immunoSEQ multiplex PCR. This table holds 98,000 or so clones, approximately 91% found once. CDR3 length: 12 residues. CDR1 is SGHRS, CDR2 YFSETQ, per germline. The V gene end was trimmed by 0 bases and the J gene end by 13 bases; junction bases not matched to a gene: 5. The sequenced sample consisted of peripheral blood. The sequence was obtained from a man in his 60s with COVID-19, enrolled during active disease. The rearrangement joins TRBV5-1 to TRBJ2-7; TRBD1 matches at 9 bases. The CDR3 coding sequence is TGCGCCAGCAGCTTGGGAGGGACAGGGTATTACTTC. Protein product: CASSLGGTGYYF.